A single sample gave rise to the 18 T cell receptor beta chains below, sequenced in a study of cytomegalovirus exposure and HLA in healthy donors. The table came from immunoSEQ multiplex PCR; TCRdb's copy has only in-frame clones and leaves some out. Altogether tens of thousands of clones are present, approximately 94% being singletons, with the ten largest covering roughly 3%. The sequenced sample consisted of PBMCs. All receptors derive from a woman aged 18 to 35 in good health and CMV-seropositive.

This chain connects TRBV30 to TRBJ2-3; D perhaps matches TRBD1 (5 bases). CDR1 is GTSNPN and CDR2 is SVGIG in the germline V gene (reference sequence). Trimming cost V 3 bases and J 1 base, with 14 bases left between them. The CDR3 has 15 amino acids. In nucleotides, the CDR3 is TGTGCCTGGAGCCTTGGGGCAGGGCGCACAGATACGCAGTATTTT. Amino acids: CAWSLGAGRTDTQYF. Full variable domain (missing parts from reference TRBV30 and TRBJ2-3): SQTIHQWPATLVQPVGSPLSLECTVEGTSNPNLYWYRQAAGRGLQLLFYSVGIGQISSEVPQNLSASRPQDRQFILSSKKLLLSDSGFYLCAWSLGAGRTDTQYFGPGTRLTVL.

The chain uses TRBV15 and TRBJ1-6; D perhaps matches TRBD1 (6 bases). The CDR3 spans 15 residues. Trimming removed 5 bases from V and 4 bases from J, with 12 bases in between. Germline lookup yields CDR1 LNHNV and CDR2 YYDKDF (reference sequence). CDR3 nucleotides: TGTGCCACCAGCCCCCAGACAGGATATAATTCACCCCTCCACTTT. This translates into CATSPQTGYNSPLHF.

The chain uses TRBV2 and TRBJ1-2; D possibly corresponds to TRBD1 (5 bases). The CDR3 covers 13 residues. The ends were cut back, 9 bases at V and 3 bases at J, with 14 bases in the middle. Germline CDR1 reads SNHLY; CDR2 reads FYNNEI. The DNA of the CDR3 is TGTGCCAGTTGGTCAGGGATGGACTATGGCTACACCTTC. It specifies CASWSGMDYGYTF.

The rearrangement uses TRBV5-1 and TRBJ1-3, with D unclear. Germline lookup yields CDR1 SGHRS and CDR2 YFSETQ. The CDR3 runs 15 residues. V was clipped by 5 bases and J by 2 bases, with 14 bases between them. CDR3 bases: TGCGCCAGCAGTTCATCTGGGCTGGCTGGAAACACCATATATTTT. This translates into CASSSSGLAGNTIYF.

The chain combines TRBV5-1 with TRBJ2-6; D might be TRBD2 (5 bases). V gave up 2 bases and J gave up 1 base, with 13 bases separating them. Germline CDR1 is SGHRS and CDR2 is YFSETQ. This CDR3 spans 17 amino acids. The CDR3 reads CASSFRGSPSGANVLTF. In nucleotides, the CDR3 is TGCGCCAGCAGCTTCCGGGGTTCCCCTTCTGGGGCCAACGTCCTGACTTTC.

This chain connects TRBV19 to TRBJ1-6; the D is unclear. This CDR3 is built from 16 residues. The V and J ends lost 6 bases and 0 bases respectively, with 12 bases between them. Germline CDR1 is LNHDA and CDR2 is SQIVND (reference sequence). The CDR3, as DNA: TGTGCCAGTAGCGGAATGGGAGGCTCCTATAATTCACCCCTCCACTTT. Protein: CASSGMGGSYNSPLHF. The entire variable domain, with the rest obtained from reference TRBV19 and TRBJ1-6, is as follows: DGGITQSPKYLFRKEGQNVTLSCEQNLNHDAMYWYRQDPGQGLRLIYYSQIVNDFQKGDIAEGYSVSREKKESFPLTVTSAQKNPTAFYLCASSGMGGSYNSPLHFGNGTRLTVT.

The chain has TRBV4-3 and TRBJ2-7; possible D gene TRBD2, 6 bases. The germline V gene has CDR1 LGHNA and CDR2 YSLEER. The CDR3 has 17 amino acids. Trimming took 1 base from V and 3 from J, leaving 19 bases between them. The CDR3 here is CASSQGVDSGRDYEQYF. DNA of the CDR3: TGCGCCAGCAGCCAAGGGGTCGACTCCGGGAGAGACTACGAGCAGTACTTC.

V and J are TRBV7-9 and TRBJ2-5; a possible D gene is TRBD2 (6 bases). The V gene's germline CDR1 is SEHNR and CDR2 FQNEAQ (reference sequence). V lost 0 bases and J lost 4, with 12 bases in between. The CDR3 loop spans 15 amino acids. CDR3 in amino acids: CASSLASGVIETQYF. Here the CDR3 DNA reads TGTGCCAGCAGCTTAGCCTCGGGAGTGATAGAGACCCAGTACTTC.

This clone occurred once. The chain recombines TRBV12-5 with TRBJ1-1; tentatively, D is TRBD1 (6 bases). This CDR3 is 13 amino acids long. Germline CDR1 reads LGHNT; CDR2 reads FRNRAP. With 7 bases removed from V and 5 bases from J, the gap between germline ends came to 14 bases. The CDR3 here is CASVGGGLTEAFF. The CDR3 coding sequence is TGTGCTAGTGTTGGGGGGGGCTTAACTGAAGCTTTCTTT.

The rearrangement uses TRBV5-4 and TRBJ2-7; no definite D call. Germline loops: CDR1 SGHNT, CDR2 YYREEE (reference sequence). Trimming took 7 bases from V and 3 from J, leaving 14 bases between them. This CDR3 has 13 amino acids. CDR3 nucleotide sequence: TGTGCCAGCGGAATAATAGGAGACTACGAGCAGTACTTC. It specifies CASGIIGDYEQYF.

The CDR3 coding sequence is TGCGCCAGCAGCCTCTCAGGGGGAAGAAACTCTGGAAACACCATATATTTT. This codes for CASSLSGGRNSGNTIYF. The chain combines TRBV4-1 with TRBJ1-3; 7 bases fit TRBD1. V lost 4 bases to trimming and J lost 0 bases; unmatched junction nucleotides: 9. The CDR3 extends over 17 amino acids. Germline-derived CDR1 and CDR2 are MGHRA and YSYEKL.

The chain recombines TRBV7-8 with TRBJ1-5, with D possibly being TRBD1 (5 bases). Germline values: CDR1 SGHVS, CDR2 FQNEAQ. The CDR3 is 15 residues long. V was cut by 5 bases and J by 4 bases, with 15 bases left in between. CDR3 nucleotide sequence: TGTGCCAGCAGCGCTATGGGGCGTTTGAATCAGCCCCAGCATTTT. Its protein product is CASSAMGRLNQPQHF. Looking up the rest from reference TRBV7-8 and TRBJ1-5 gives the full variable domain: GAGVSQSPRYKVAKRGQDVALRCDPISGHVSLFWYQQALGQGPEFLTYFQNEAQLDKSGLPSDRFFAERPEGSVSTLKIQRTQQEDSAVYLCASSAMGRLNQPQHFGDGTRLSIL.

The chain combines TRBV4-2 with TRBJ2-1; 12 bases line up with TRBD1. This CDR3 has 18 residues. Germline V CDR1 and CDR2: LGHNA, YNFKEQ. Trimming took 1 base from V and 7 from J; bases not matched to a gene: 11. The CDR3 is CASSQGPGTGGNRNEQFF. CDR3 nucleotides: TGTGCCAGCAGCCAAGGTCCCGGGACAGGGGGCAATCGTAATGAGCAGTTCTTC.

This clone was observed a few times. The CDR3, as DNA: TGTGCCACCACGTACGGGGGGGCCCGCTCCTACGAGCAGTACTTC. Protein product: CATTYGGARSYEQYF. This rearrangement joins TRBV6-1 to TRBJ2-7, with 8 bases matching TRBD2. CDR1 is MNHNS, CDR2 SASEGT, per germline. There are 15 residues in the CDR3. V lost 10 bases to trimming and J lost 0 bases; unmatched junction nucleotides: 11.

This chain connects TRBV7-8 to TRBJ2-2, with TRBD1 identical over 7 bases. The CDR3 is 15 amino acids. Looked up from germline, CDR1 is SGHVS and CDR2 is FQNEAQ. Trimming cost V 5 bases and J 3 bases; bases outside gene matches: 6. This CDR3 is CASSRRDSHTGELFF. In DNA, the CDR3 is TGTGCCAGCAGCCGTCGGGACAGCCACACCGGGGAGCTGTTTTTT.

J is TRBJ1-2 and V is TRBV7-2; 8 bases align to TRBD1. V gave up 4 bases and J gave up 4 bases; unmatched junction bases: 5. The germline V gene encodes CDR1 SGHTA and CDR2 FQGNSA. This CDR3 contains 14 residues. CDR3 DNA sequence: TGTGCCAGCAGCTCCGACAGGGGATCCTATGGCTACACCTTC. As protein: CASSSDRGSYGYTF. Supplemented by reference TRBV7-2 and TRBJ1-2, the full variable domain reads GAGVSQSPSNKVTEKGKDVELRCDPISGHTALYWYRQSLGQGLEFLIYFQGNSAPDKSGLPSDRFSAERTGGSVSTLTIQRTQQEDSAVYLCASSSDRGSYGYTFGSGTRLTVV.

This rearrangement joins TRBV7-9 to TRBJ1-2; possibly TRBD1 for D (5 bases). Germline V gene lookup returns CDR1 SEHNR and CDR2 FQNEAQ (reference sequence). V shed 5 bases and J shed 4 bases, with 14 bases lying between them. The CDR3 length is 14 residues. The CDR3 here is CASSPSGEGYGYTF. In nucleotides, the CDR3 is TGTGCCAGCAGCCCATCGGGGGAAGGCTATGGCTACACCTTC.

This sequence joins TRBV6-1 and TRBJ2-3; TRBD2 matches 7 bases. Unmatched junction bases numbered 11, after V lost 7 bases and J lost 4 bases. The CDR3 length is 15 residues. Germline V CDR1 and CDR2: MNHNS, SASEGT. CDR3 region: CASTNLGLVPDTQYF. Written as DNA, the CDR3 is TGTGCCAGCACCAATTTAGGACTAGTTCCAGATACGCAGTATTTT.